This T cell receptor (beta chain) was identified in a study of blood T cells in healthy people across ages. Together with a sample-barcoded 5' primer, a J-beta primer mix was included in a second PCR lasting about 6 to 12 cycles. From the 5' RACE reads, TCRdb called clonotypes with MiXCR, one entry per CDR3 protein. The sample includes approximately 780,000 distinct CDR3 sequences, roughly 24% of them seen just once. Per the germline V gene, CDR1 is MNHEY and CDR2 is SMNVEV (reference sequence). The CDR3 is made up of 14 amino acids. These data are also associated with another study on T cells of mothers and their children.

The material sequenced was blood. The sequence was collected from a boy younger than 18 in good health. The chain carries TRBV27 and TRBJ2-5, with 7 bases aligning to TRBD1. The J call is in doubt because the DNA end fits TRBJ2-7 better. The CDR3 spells CASSLRGRVNEQYF. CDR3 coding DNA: TGTGCCAGCAGTTTGAGGGGGCGGGTCAACGAGCAGTACTTC.